This T cell receptor (beta chain) was identified during a study of T cells in women clearing cervical HPV infection. As for the study in general: Donors had HPV16-related CIN3 or worse; 2 had invasive cancer. Controls gave blood once infection was undetectable; cases at lesion identification.

Here immunoSEQ multiplex PCR was the method, and the copy in TCRdb shows in-frame clones only, minus some. The sample's table shows tens of thousands of clones. Points from the study as a whole: A classifier using richness and V gene abundances reached an AUC of more than 0.8. TRBV6-7 abundance was lower in cases than controls (approximately 0.11% versus 0.16%).

Details on this clone: The target antigen is unknown. With the read ending 3 residues before the CDR3 end, the germline J gene is used to fill in that end.

V was cut by 5 bases and J by 5 bases, with 18 bases left in between. The CDR3 extends over 15 amino acids. Germline V CDR1 and CDR2: LNHDA, SQIVND (reference sequence). Sequencing used blood buffy coat. The chain combines TRBV19 with TRBJ2-5; perhaps TRBD1 as D (6 bases). The TCR originated in a woman between 18 and 70 years old with a cervical HPV16 infection that either progressed to CIN3+ or cleared (not recorded which). Incomplete CDR3 DNA: TGTGCCAGTAGTGAGTCCGGCAGGGGAAGGGAGACC. Translation gives CASSESGRGRET. Given in full, the CDR3 is CASSESGRGRETQYF.